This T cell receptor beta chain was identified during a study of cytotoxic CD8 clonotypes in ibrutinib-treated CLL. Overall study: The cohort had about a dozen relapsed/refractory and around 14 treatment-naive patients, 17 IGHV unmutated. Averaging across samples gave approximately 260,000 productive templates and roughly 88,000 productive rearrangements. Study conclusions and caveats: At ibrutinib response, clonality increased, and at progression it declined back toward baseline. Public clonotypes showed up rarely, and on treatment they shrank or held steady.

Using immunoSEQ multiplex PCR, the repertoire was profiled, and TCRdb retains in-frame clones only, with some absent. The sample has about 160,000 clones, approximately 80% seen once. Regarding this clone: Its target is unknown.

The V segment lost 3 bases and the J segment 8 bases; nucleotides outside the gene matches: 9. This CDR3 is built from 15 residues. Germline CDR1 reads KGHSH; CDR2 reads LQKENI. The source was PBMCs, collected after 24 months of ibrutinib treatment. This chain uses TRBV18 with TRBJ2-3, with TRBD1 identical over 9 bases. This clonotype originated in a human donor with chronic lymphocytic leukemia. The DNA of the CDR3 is TGTGCCAGCTCACCCGGACAGGGGCGGAAATCTACGCAGTATTTT. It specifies CASSPGQGRKSTQYF.